The text below deals with one T cell receptor beta chain. The data were produced by immunoSEQ multiplex PCR, yet TCRdb's version contains in-frame clones alone and is incomplete. The table lists approximately 64,000 clones, over 80% of them singletons. V lost 7 bases to trimming and J lost 0 bases, with 16 bases between them. Germline CDR1 and CDR2: MNHNS and SASEGT. The length of the CDR3 is 15 residues. This sample is drawn from a study of T cell changes during pregnancy in multiple sclerosis. V is TRBV6-1 and J is TRBJ2-7; perhaps TRBD1 as D (5 bases). Here the sequenced sample was peripheral blood, taken in the first trimester of pregnancy. This clonotype originated in a female donor with multiple sclerosis, enrolled in a pregnancy study. CDR3 DNA sequence: TGTGCCAGCATGCACATCAGGGCCTCCTCCTACGAGCAGTACTTC. This gives the protein CASMHIRASSYEQYF.